This T cell receptor beta chain emerged from a study of blood T cells in healthy people across ages. With respect to this clonotype: Its specificity is not known. This clone may be a read error of a much larger clone one base away.

Using a J-beta primer mix together with a sample-barcoded 5' primer, a second PCR was run for roughly 7 to 11 cycles. A tag from a template-switch adaptor with 12 random nucleotides marked each cDNA molecule. MiXCR was run by TCRdb on the 5' RACE reads, yielding one entry per CDR3 protein. The sample consists of some 930,000 distinct CDR3 sequences, roughly 28% of them appearing once. CDR1 and CDR2 from the germline V gene are MDHEN and SYDVKM. CDR3 length: 15 amino acids. Broader study findings: Per million T cells, TCR beta diversity dropped roughly linearly as age increased.

A further study also used this sample, focusing on T cells of mothers and their children. In that study: The authors used all extracted RNA for cDNA synthesis, at roughly 1.5 ug per 15 ul. Barcodes for each sample and 2-4 random nucleotides were added by the M1S primer used in the second PCR.

The receptor comes from a woman aged 40 to 55 in good health. The chain carries TRBV28 and TRBJ2-7, with D possibly being TRBD2 (6 bases). The sequencing sample was made of blood. DNA of the CDR3: TGTGCCACCAGTCCTCCGGGACTCCCGTCCTACGAGCAGTACTTC. Protein product: CATSPPGLPSYEQYF.